One and the same sample provided the 10 T cell receptor beta chains below, sequenced in a study of T cell responses to AZD1222 COVID-19 vaccine. Method: immunoSEQ multiplex PCR; TCRdb's copy keeps in-frame clones and lacks some. The sample has over 85,000 clones, around 90% seen once. This specimen consisted of peripheral blood, obtained on day 0 of AZD1222 vaccination. The receptor source for this set is an adult in good health.

The chain couples TRBV21-1 to TRBJ2-1; the table's D call, TRBD1, has no DNA check behind it. TRBV21-1 is tagged as a pseudogene. CDR3 length equals 15 residues. The CDR3 DNA follows: TGTGCCAGCAGCAAAGGAGGGGGCTCCTACAATGAGCAGTTCTTC. This codes for CASSKGGGSYNEQFF.

This clone occurred once. The chain links TRBV7-6 to TRBJ1-4, with D unclear. The CDR3 totals 18 residues. The germline V gene encodes CDR1 SGHVS and CDR2 FNYEAQ. The V end was cut by 1 base, the J end by 0 bases, with 15 bases between. The CDR3 reads CASSLVRDLGATNEKLFF. The CDR3 DNA reads as TGTGCCAGCAGCTTAGTTAGGGATCTCGGGGCAACTAATGAAAAACTGTTTTTT.

This clone came up once. The CDR3 DNA follows: TGCGCCAGCAGCCAAGATCTAGGAAGCTCCGGGGATGAAAAACTGTTTTTT. This codes for CASSQDLGSSGDEKLFF. The chain uses TRBV4-3 and TRBJ1-4, with D unclear. V shed 0 bases and J shed 6 bases, with 17 bases lying between them. The CDR3 covers 17 residues. Germline CDR1 LGHNA, CDR2 YSLEER.

This clone was counted between two and nine times. The chain combines TRBV11-2 with TRBJ1-2; D remains unclear. V dropped 3 bases and J dropped 4 bases, with 9 bases sitting between them. This CDR3 spans 13 amino acids. Per the germline V gene, CDR1 is SGHAT and CDR2 is FQNNGV. CDR3 protein: CASSFQMAYGYTF. The CDR3 DNA sequence: TGTGCCAGCAGCTTCCAGATGGCCTATGGCTACACCTTC.

The chain links TRBV19 to TRBJ1-2; the D gene is possibly TRBD1 (5 bases). The CDR3 sequence is 13 residues long. Trimming removed 9 bases at V and 4 bases at J, with 15 bases between. Germline V CDR1 and CDR2: LNHDA, SQIVND (reference sequence). The CDR3 bases are TGTGCCAGCACAGCAGGGATTTTCTATGGCTACACCTTC. Encoded protein: CASTAGIFYGYTF.

The chain has TRBV18 and TRBJ2-1, with D unclear. V gave up 3 bases and J gave up 4 bases, with 7 bases separating them. CDR3 size: 13 residues. Germline assignment: CDR1 KGHSH and CDR2 LQKENI. The CDR3 bases are TGTGCCAGCTCACCGGACGGATACAATGAGCAGTTCTTC. As protein: CASSPDGYNEQFF.

V and J are TRBV6-2 or TRBV6-3 and TRBJ2-5, with 7 bases aligning to TRBD1. The CDR3 is made up of 14 amino acids. V lost 4 bases to trimming and J lost 4 bases; unmatched junction nucleotides: 6. CDR1 MNHEY and CDR2 SVGEGT come from the germline V gene. The DNA of the CDR3 is TGTGCCAGCAGTTCTGACAGGGTGCGAGAGACCCAGTACTTC. Its translation is CASSSDRVRETQYF.

CDR3 nucleotide sequence: TGTGCCAGCAACGTGGCACCAGATGAAAAACTGTTTTTT. Protein: CASNVAPDEKLFF. V usage is TRBV12-3 or TRBV12-4 and J usage is TRBJ1-4, with no clear D. The germline V and J ends were trimmed by 7 bases and 6 bases, with 12 bases remaining between them. The CDR3 spans 13 residues.

CDR3 sequence: CASSVDFRPSSNDLHF. In DNA form, the CDR3 reads TGTGCCAGCAGCGTAGATTTCAGGCCCTCCTCTAATGACCTCCACTTT. The chain has TRBV9 and TRBJ1-6, with D unresolved. Per germline, CDR1 SGDLS and CDR2 YYNGEE. The length of the CDR3 is 16 residues. Trimming removed 0 bases at V and 15 bases at J, with 22 bases between.

Within the sample, this clone is medium-sized. The chain couples TRBV6-5 to TRBJ2-6; D unclear. V lost 5 bases, J lost 0 bases, and 8 bases lay in between. CDR1 is MNHEY, CDR2 SVGAGI, per germline. CDR3 size: 15 residues. The CDR3 protein is CASSPADSGANVLTF. DNA of the CDR3: TGTGCCAGCAGTCCGGCTGACTCTGGGGCCAACGTCCTGACTTTC.